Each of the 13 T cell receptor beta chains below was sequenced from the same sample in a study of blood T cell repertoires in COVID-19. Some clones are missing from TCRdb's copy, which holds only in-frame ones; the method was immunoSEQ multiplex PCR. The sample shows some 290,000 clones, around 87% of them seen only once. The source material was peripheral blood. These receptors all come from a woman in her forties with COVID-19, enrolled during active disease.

The CDR3 nucleotides are TGTGCCAGCAGCCTCTCGGGGGGACGGCAGACCCAGTACTTC. This sequence encodes CASSLSGGRQTQYF. The chain is built from TRBV6-5 and TRBJ2-5, with TRBD2 matching 7 bases. The CDR3 has 14 amino acids. V shed 6 bases, J shed 6 bases, and the junction held 10 bases outside the gene matches. Per germline, CDR1 MNHEY and CDR2 SVGAGI.

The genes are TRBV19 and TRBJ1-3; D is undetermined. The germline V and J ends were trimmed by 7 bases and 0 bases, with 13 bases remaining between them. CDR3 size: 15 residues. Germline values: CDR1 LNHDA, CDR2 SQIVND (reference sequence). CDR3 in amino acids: CASKQQNPSGNTIYF. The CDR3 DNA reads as TGTGCCAGTAAACAGCAGAACCCCTCTGGAAACACCATATATTTT.

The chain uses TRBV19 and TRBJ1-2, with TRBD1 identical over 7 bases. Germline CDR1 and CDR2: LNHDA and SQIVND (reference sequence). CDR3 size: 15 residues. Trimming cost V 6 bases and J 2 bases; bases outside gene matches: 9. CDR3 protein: CASSTKGALNYGYTF. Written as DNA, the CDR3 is TGTGCCAGTAGCACCAAGGGGGCCCTAAACTATGGCTACACCTTC. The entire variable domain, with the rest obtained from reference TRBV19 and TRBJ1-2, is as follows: DGGITQSPKYLFRKEGQNVTLSCEQNLNHDAMYWYRQDPGQGLRLIYYSQIVNDFQKGDIAEGYSVSREKKESFPLTVTSAQKNPTAFYLCASSTKGALNYGYTFGSGTRLTVV.

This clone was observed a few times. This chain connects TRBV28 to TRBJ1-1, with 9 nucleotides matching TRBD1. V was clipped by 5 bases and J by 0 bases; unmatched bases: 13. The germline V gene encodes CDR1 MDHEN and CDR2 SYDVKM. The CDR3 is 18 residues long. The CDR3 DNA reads TGTGCCAGCAGTGCCGGGACAGGGTGGTTTGTCATGAACACTGAAGCTTTCTTT. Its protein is CASSAGTGWFVMNTEAFF. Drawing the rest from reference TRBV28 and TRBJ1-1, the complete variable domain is DVKVTQSSRYLVKRTGEKVFLECVQDMDHENMFWYRQDPGLGLRLIYFSYDVKMKEKGDIPEGYSVSREKKERFSLILESASTNQTSMYLCASSAGTGWFVMNTEAFFGQGTRLTVV.

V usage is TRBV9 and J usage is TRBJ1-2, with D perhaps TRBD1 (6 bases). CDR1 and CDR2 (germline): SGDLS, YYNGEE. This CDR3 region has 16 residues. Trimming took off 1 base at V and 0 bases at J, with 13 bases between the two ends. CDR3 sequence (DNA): TGTGCCAGCAGCGTAACCACATACAGGGCTAACTATGGCTACACCTTC. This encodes CASSVTTYRANYGYTF. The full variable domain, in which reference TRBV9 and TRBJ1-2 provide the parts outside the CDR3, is DSGVTQTPKHLITATGQRVTLRCSPRSGDLSVYWYQQSLDQGLQFLIQYYNGEERAKGNILERFSAQQFPDLHSELNLSSLELGDSALYFCASSVTTYRANYGYTFGSGTRLTVV.

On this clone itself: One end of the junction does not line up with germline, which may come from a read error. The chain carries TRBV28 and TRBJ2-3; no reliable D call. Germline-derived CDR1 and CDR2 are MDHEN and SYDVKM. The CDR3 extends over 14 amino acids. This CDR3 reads CASSFRQWNTDTGF. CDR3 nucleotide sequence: TGTGCCAGCAGTTTTCGTCAATGGAACACAGATACTGGTTTT.

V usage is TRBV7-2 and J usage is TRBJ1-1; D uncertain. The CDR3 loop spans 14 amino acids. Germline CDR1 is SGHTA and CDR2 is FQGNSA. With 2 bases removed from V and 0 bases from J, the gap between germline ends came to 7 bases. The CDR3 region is CASSLLFVNTEAFF. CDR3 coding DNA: TGTGCCAGCAGCTTACTTTTCGTGAACACTGAAGCTTTCTTT.

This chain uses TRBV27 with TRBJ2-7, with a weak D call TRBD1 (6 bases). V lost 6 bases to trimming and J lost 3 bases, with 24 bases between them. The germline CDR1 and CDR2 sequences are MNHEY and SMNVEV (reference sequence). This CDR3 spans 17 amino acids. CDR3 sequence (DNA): TGTGCCAGCAGCCCAAAACCCGGCAGGGGTCTAATCTACGAGCAGTACTTC. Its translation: CASSPKPGRGLIYEQYF.

The CDR3 reads CASSGRTGGISPLHF. DNA for the CDR3: TGTGCCAGCAGTGGTAGGACAGGGGGCATTTCACCCCTCCACTTT. The chain is built from TRBV2 and TRBJ1-6, with TRBD1 identical over 11 bases. CDR1 SNHLY and CDR2 FYNNEI come from the germline V gene. The CDR3 has 15 residues. Trimming removed 4 bases from V and 9 bases from J; junction bases left unmatched: 5. The complete variable domain, with remaining parts taken from reference TRBV2 and TRBJ1-6, reads EPEVTQTPSHQVTQMGQEVILRCVPISNHLYFYWYRQILGQKVEFLVSFYNNEISEKSEIFDDQFSVERPDGSNFTLKIRSTKLEDSAMYFCASSGRTGGISPLHFGNGTRLTVT.

The CDR3 protein is CASSLLGTGGYGYTF. In nucleotides, the CDR3 is TGCGCCAGCAGCTTGTTGGGGACAGGGGGCTATGGCTACACCTTC. The V and J genes are TRBV5-1 and TRBJ1-2, with 11 bases matching TRBD1. Germline lookup yields CDR1 SGHRS and CDR2 YFSETQ. Trimming took 1 base from V and 4 from J; bases not matched to a gene: 3. This CDR3 region has 15 residues. Using reference TRBV5-1 and TRBJ1-2 for the parts outside the CDR3, the full variable domain is KAGVTQTPRYLIKTRGQQVTLSCSPISGHRSVSWYQQTPGQGLQFLFEYFSETQRNKGNFPGRFSGRQFSNSRSEMNVSTLELGDSALYLCASSLLGTGGYGYTFGSGTRLTVV.

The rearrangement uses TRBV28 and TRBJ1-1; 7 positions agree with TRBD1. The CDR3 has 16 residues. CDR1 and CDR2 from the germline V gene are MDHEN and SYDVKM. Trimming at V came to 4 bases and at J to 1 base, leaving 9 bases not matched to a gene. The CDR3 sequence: CASSSGTEGENTEAFF. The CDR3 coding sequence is TGTGCCAGCAGTTCCGGGACAGAAGGAGAGAACACTGAAGCTTTCTTT.

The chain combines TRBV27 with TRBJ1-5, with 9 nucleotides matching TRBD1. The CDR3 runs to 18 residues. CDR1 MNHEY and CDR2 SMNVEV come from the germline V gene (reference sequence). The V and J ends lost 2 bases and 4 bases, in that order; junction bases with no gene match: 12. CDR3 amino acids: CASSLRGGRGQGNQPQHF. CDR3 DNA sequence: TGTGCCAGCAGTTTACGGGGGGGTCGGGGACAGGGTAATCAGCCCCAGCATTTT.

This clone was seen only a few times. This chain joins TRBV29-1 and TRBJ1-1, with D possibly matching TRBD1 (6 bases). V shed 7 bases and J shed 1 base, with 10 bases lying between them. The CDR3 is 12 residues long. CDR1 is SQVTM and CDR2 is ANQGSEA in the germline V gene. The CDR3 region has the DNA TGCAGCGGTTCCAGGGGGAACACTGAAGCTTTCTTT. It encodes CSGSRGNTEAFF.